These 3 T cell receptor beta chains were sequenced from one sample in a study of CD8 T cells in Susac syndrome. Random-hexamer reverse transcription was applied to about 0.5 to 1 ug RNA. TCRdb reanalysed the immunoSEQ multiplex PCR reads using MiXCR and keeps one entry per CDR3 protein. The sample has some 140,000 distinct CDR3 sequences; 95% are singletons. The sequenced sample consisted of CD8+ T cells from PBMCs. These TCRs come from a human donor with Susac syndrome.

The CDR3 sequence: CATRKQETQYF. The DNA of the CDR3 is TGTGCCACGAGAAAACAAGAGACCCAGTACTTC. The chain combines TRBV25-1 with TRBJ2-5; D call uncertain. V was clipped by 10 bases and J by 2 bases, with 8 bases between them. The germline V gene encodes CDR1 MGHDK and CDR2 SYGVNS. There are 11 residues in the CDR3.

This rearrangement joins TRBV29-1 to TRBJ2-5; a possible D gene is TRBD1 (5 bases). Germline lookup yields CDR1 SQVTM and CDR2 ANQGSEA. CDR3 length: 13 amino acids. Trimming left V 4 bases short and J 5 bases short, with 14 bases between. CDR3 bases: TGCAGCGTTGTGTTCAGGGCCGGCGAGACCCAGTACTTC. Encoded protein: CSVVFRAGETQYF.

The chain recombines TRBV2 with TRBJ2-2; maybe TRBD1 (6 bases). CDR1 and CDR2 from the germline V gene are SNHLY and FYNNEI. This CDR3 spans 11 amino acids. The CDR3 coding sequence is TGTGCGGGGGCAGGGACCGGGGAGCTGTTTTTT. Protein: CAGAGTGELFF.